This T cell receptor beta chain was observed in a study of blood T cell repertoires in COVID-19. Study at large: Acute and convalescent COVID-19 specimens originated in the United States, Italy and Spain. T cells, B-cell-depleted T cells, or PBMCs provided the cDNA or gDNA that served as material.

Germline V gene lookup returns CDR1 MNHEY and CDR2 SVGEGT. Germline trimming cut 4 bases from V and 4 bases from J; bases unmatched to any gene: 10. CDR3 size: 18 residues. Study processing details: The assay estimated nucleated cells by amplifying reference gene primers. Repertoires were generated with immunoSEQ multiplex PCR, while TCRdb's copy carries only in-frame clones and drops some. Clone size and the V and J calls come from that table; the DNA yielded D and trimming. Of around 150,000 clones in the sample, approximately 81% were seen once. This sequence joins TRBV6-2 or TRBV6-3 and TRBJ2-3; 14 bases agree with TRBD2. The receptor was derived from a human donor with acute or convalescent COVID-19. The donor label of this sample is uncertain. Sequencing used peripheral blood. The CDR3 loop reads CASSSRMGLAGVADTQYF. As DNA, the CDR3 is TGTGCCAGCAGTTCTCGGATGGGACTAGCGGGGGTAGCAGATACGCAGTATTTT.